This TCR beta chain originates from a study of a mutant IDH1 vaccine in newly diagnosed glioma. The CDR3 length is 15 residues. V was clipped by 0 bases and J by 1 base, with 12 bases between them. Germline V gene data show CDR1 as GTSNPN and CDR2 as SVGIG (reference sequence). Findings and limits, study-wide: Seemingly, pseudoprogression had no relation to changes in the top peripheral T cell clonotypes. Overall, roughly 95% of patients had vaccine-induced immune responses.

The assay was immunoSEQ multiplex PCR, and TCRdb's table has in-frame clones only and misses some. Seen here are 95,000 to 100,000 clones, approximately 90% observed once, and the top ten hold around 0.6%. Time point described: baseline, week 1 (first vaccination visit). As for treatment: pre-vaccination baseline after standard-of-care therapy. Points on this clone: What it binds is not known.

The chain has TRBV30 and TRBJ1-1; D uncertain. This receptor was taken from a woman in her fifties or sixties with glioma. The sequenced sample was PBMCs, obtained from a glioma patient treated with radiotherapy, temozolomide or both. Here the CDR3 DNA reads TGTGCCTGGAGTGTACCTAGCTTACCGAACACTGAAGCTTTCTTT. Translating gives CAWSVPSLPNTEAFF.